A selection of T cell receptor beta chains follows, all from one sample in a study of resident and recirculating memory T cells in vitiligo. Only in-frame clones appear in the TCRdb table, and some are missing; sequencing was by immunoSEQ multiplex PCR. The sample includes fewer than 80,000 clones, about nine tenths of them seen just once. Sequenced: blood. The receptor set was obtained from a male donor with vitiligo. Both conserved end residues are part of each CDR3. Each record gives: V gene, D gene, J gene, clone size, CDR3 length, CDR3 protein, CDR3 DNA. D genes are given only for firm matches. Size is stated for part of the rows, as once, few or many counts, or as a class when the clone is expanded.

TRBV29-1	TRBD1	TRBJ2-7	.	17	CSAIRVEGAKERYEQYF	TGCAGCGCTATTAGGGTCGAGGGGGCTAAGGAGAGATACGAGCAGTACTTC
TRBV7-2	TRBD1	TRBJ1-2	.	13	CASSFTGQAGSTF	TGTGCCAGCAGCTTTACCGGACAGGCGGGTTCCACCTTC
TRBV9	TRBD1	TRBJ2-5	.	14	CASSVGQGSQTQYF	TGTGCCAGCAGCGTAGGACAGGGGTCGCAGACCCAGTACTTC
TRBV4-1	TRBD1	TRBJ2-7	.	16	CASSQPPGQGLYEQYF	TGCGCCAGCAGCCAACCACCGGGACAGGGGCTCTACGAGCAGTACTTC
TRBV6-6	.	TRBJ2-1	.	14	CASNPFSSYNEQFF	TGTGCCAGCAATCCATTTAGCTCCTACAATGAGCAGTTCTTC
TRBV9	.	TRBJ2-3	.	14	CASSVASSTDTQYF	TGTGCCAGCAGCGTAGCGTCTAGCACAGATACGCAGTATTTT
TRBV6-1	.	TRBJ1-5	.	15	CASSRAGGGNQPQHF	TGTGCCAGCAGTCGAGCAGGAGGGGGCAATCAGCCCCAGCATTTT
TRBV7-2	.	TRBJ1-1	.	14	CASSSTTADTEAFF	TGTGCCAGCAGCTCAACCACGGCGGACACTGAAGCTTTCTTT
TRBV7-3	TRBD2	TRBJ2-3	.	17	CASSRAGTRASTDTQYF	TGTGCCAGCAGCCGGGCGGGGACTAGAGCTAGCACAGATACGCAGTATTTT
TRBV5-4	TRBD2	TRBJ2-1	.	15	CASSTTSGGANEQFF	TGTGCCAGCAGCACCACTAGCGGGGGGGCTAATGAGCAGTTCTTC
TRBV29-1	.	TRBJ1-1	.	12	CSGGRANTEAFF	TGCAGCGGAGGGAGGGCTAACACTGAAGCTTTCTTT
TRBV7-9	.	TRBJ2-7	.	15	CASSLGQGSAYEQYF	TGTGCCAGCAGCTTAGGGCAGGGGAGCGCCTACGAGCAGTACTTC
TRBV2	TRBD2	TRBJ2-1	.	15	CASSEKRGGRNEQFF	TGTGCCAGCAGTGAAAAGCGGGGGGGCCGGAATGAGCAGTTCTTC
TRBV4-3	.	TRBJ2-5	.	15	CASSSRVQGLETQYF	TGCGCCAGCAGCTCGCGAGTACAGGGCCTGGAGACCCAGTACTTC
TRBV29-1	TRBD1	TRBJ1-3	once	14	CSVDETGDGNTIYF	TGCAGCGTTGATGAGACAGGGGACGGAAACACCATATATTTT
TRBV19	TRBD1	TRBJ2-7	.	20	CASSMPQALPSRDRAYEQYF	TGTGCCAGTAGTATGCCCCAGGCCCTCCCGTCCCGGGACAGAGCCTACGAGCAGTACTTC
TRBV9	.	TRBJ2-3	once	16	CASSPRRAQSTDTQYF	TGTGCCAGCAGCCCCAGGAGGGCCCAGAGCACAGATACGCAGTATTTT
TRBV5-6	.	TRBJ2-7	.	16	CASSWRSGILNYEQYF	TGTGCCAGCAGCTGGAGGAGCGGAATTCTTAACTACGAGCAGTACTTC
TRBV7-2	.	TRBJ2-3	.	13	CASSPLVLSAQYF	TGTGCCAGCAGCCCCCTCGTCCTTTCTGCGCAGTATTTT
TRBV7-2	.	TRBJ1-2	.	14	CASSLAEVNYGYTF	TGTGCCAGCAGCTTAGCGGAGGTTAACTATGGCTACACCTTC
TRBV4-3	TRBD1	TRBJ1-1	.	15	CASSASGTGNTEAFF	TGCGCCAGCAGCGCAAGTGGGACAGGGAACACTGAAGCTTTCTTT
TRBV28	TRBD1	TRBJ1-2	.	14	CATTLGTGIYGYTF	TGTGCCACAACCCTCGGGACAGGGATCTATGGCTACACCTTC
TRBV7-2	.	TRBJ2-2	.	16	CASSGDRSRINGELFF	TGTGCCAGCAGCGGAGACAGGAGTCGAATCAACGGGGAGCTGTTTTTT
TRBV5-4	TRBD2	TRBJ2-7	.	13	CASSLTSGFEQYF	TGTGCCAGCAGCTTGACTAGCGGGTTCGAGCAGTACTTC
TRBV4-2	TRBD1	TRBJ2-2	once	16	CASSHPDRGSTGELFF	TGTGCCAGCAGCCACCCCGACAGGGGTAGCACCGGGGAGCTGTTTTTT
TRBV6-1	.	TRBJ2-3	.	14	CASTKVGGADTQYF	TGTGCCAGCACCAAAGTGGGGGGAGCAGATACGCAGTATTTT
TRBV18	.	TRBJ2-7	.	19	CASSPFAPGGSGGTYEQYF	TGTGCCAGCTCACCATTCGCCCCAGGGGGCAGCGGGGGGACCTACGAGCAGTACTTC
TRBV6-5	.	TRBJ1-2	once	13	CASHTLRHHGYTF	TGTGCCAGCCATACCTTGCGGCATCATGGCTACACCTTC
TRBV5-6	.	TRBJ2-2	.	15	CASSWDTGNTGELFF	TGTGCCAGCAGCTGGGACACCGGGAACACCGGGGAGCTGTTTTTT
TRBV6-5	.	TRBJ2-2	.	14	CASSYGGDTGEPFF	TGTGCCAGCAGTTACGGGGGGGACACCGGGGAGCCGTTTTTT
TRBV4-3	.	TRBJ2-7	.	14	CASSPGHLSYEQYF	TGCGCCAGCAGCCCGGGACACCTCTCCTACGAGCAGTACTTC
TRBV28	TRBD1	TRBJ2-7	.	15	CASSRRDRGPGEQYF	TGTGCCAGCAGCCGCCGGGACAGGGGGCCGGGGGAGCAGTACTTC
TRBV4-1	.	TRBJ1-4	.	15	CASSPLGQTNEKLFF	TGCGCCAGCAGCCCATTGGGCCAAACTAATGAAAAACTGTTTTTT
TRBV6-6	TRBD2	TRBJ2-5	.	16	CASFEPSGGSQETQYF	TGTGCCAGCTTCGAACCCAGCGGGGGGTCCCAAGAGACCCAGTACTTC
TRBV7-9	TRBD1	TRBJ2-2	.	19	CANPILTGRSARNTGELFF	TGTGCCAACCCGATTTTGACAGGGCGGTCGGCGAGGAACACCGGGGAGCTGTTTTTT
TRBV2	.	TRBJ2-7	few	14	CASSEIGGAYEQYF	TGTGCCAGCAGTGAAATCGGCGGCGCGTACGAGCAGTACTTC
TRBV5-1	TRBD1	TRBJ2-3	.	16	CASSKETGGPEDTQYF	TGCGCCAGCAGCAAAGAGACAGGGGGTCCCGAGGATACGCAGTATTTT
TRBV7-9	.	TRBJ1-1	.	12	CASSFGNTEAFF	TGTGCCAGCAGCTTCGGGAACACTGAAGCTTTCTTT
TRBV5-6	TRBD1	TRBJ1-2	.	15	CASSSRTGGLYGYTF	TGTGCCAGCAGCTCTAGGACAGGGGGCCTATATGGCTACACCTTC
TRBV7-2	.	TRBJ2-3	.	13	CASGSGAVDTQYF	TGTGCCAGCGGGTCGGGAGCGGTGGATACGCAGTATTTT
TRBV5-6	TRBD2	TRBJ2-3	.	16	CASSLLAADSTDTQYF	TGTGCCAGCAGCTTACTAGCGGCAGATAGCACAGATACGCAGTATTTT
TRBV27	TRBD2	TRBJ2-3	.	18	CASSSLGLAGGLADTQYF	TGTGCCAGCAGTTCCCTGGGACTAGCGGGGGGGCTGGCGGATACGCAGTATTTT
TRBV7-2	TRBD1	TRBJ2-1	.	15	CASSQQGGRYNEQFF	TGTGCCAGCAGTCAACAGGGGGGAAGGTACAATGAGCAGTTCTTC
TRBV11-3	.	TRBJ2-2	.	14	CASSLWGDTGELFF	TGTGCCAGCAGCTTATGGGGGGACACCGGGGAGCTGTTTTTT
TRBV7-8	.	TRBJ1-5	.	16	CASSLVGEVTEQPQHF	TGTGCCAGCAGCTTAGTGGGGGAGGTGACGGAACAGCCCCAGCATTTT
TRBV4-2	TRBD1	TRBJ2-7	.	14	CASRSGDSSYEQYF	TGTGCCAGCAGATCCGGGGACAGCTCCTACGAGCAGTACTTC
TRBV6-6	.	TRBJ2-3	.	13	CASRPLGMDTQYF	TGTGCCAGCAGGCCCCTAGGAATGGATACGCAGTATTTT
TRBV5-6	TRBD1	TRBJ1-6	once	18	CASSSLRGQGSYNSPLHF	TGTGCCAGCAGCTCCCTCAGGGGGCAGGGTTCCTATAATTCACCCCTCCACTTT
TRBV11-2	.	TRBJ1-6	many	13	CASSSERSSPLHF	TGTGCCAGCAGCTCTGAGAGGAGTTCACCCCTCCACTTT
TRBV4-2	TRBD1	TRBJ1-4	.	16	CASSQTGQGVSEKLFF	TGTGCCAGCAGCCAGACGGGACAGGGGGTTTCTGAAAAACTGTTTTTT
TRBV25-1	.	TRBJ1-2	once	14	CASSEWEGVDGYTF	TGTGCCAGCAGTGAATGGGAGGGAGTGGATGGCTACACCTTC
TRBV6-5	TRBD1	TRBJ2-4	.	14	CASSWGQGPNIQYF	TGTGCCAGCAGTTGGGGACAGGGGCCGAACATTCAGTACTTC
TRBV7-9	.	TRBJ2-3	.	16	CASSFPGEGAGDTQYF	TGTGCCAGCAGCTTCCCGGGGGAAGGGGCAGGAGATACGCAGTATTTT
TRBV5-1	.	TRBJ1-4	.	12	CASSFLNEKLFF	TGCGCCAGCAGCTTCCTGAATGAAAAACTGTTTTTT
TRBV5-1	TRBD1	TRBJ1-1	once	14	CASSLRTGRTEAFF	TGCGCCAGCAGCCTAAGGACAGGGAGGACTGAAGCTTTCTTT
TRBV5-4	TRBD1	TRBJ2-7	.	13	CASSVQGAMEQYF	TGTGCCAGCAGCGTCCAGGGGGCGATGGAGCAGTACTTC
TRBV29-1	.	TRBJ1-1	.	16	CSVEGRLSPGGTEAFF	TGCAGCGTTGAAGGCCGACTGTCTCCCGGGGGCACTGAAGCTTTCTTT
TRBV5-1	.	TRBJ1-2	.	13	CASRRDRNGGYTF	TGCGCCAGCAGACGCGACAGGAACGGTGGCTACACCTTC
TRBV6-1	TRBD1	TRBJ1-2	.	14	CASSGRQGNYGYTF	TGTGCCAGCAGTGGTAGACAGGGAAACTATGGCTACACCTTC
TRBV7-6	TRBD2	TRBJ2-3	.	18	CASSSHLGLAGGTDTQYF	TGTGCCAGCAGCTCCCATCTTGGGCTAGCGGGGGGCACAGATACGCAGTATTTT